The rows below give T cell receptor beta chains drawn from one sample of a study of cytomegalovirus exposure and HLA in healthy donors. Using immunoSEQ multiplex PCR, the repertoire was profiled, and TCRdb retains in-frame clones only, with some absent. The repertoire has tens of thousands of clones, more than 75% of them found once; the top ten carry approximately 10%. Material for sequencing was PBMCs. The origin of the receptors is a human donor in good health. Both conserved end residues are part of each CDR3. The D gene is left open where the match is weak. Size values are once, few and many counts, or a class for expanded clones, and some rows have none.

v_gene	d_gene	j_gene	abundance	CDR3nt	CDR3aa
TRBV7-2	TRBD2	TRBJ2-7	.	TGTGCCAGCAGCCCTGGGACTAGCGCCAGGTCCCTCCCCTTC	CASSPGTSARSLPF
TRBV29-1	.	TRBJ1-2	few	TGCAGCACCTTGGAGGACTATGGCTACACCTTC	CSTLEDYGYTF
TRBV25-1	.	TRBJ2-1	.	TGTGCCAGCAGTGAATGGGGGCTGAGCTCCTACAATGAGCAGTTCTTC	CASSEWGLSSYNEQFF
TRBV11-2	.	TRBJ1-1	.	TGTGCCAGCAGCACGGACAGGAACACTGAAGCTTTCTTT	CASSTDRNTEAFF
TRBV2	TRBD2	TRBJ2-1	.	TGTGCCAGCAGTGTTAGCGGGATCCCCGGGGATGAGCAGTTCTTC	CASSVSGIPGDEQFF
TRBV4-2	TRBD2	TRBJ2-1	once	TGTGCCAGCAGCACTAGCGGGGTCTACAATGAGCAGTTCTTC	CASSTSGVYNEQFF
TRBV4-3	TRBD2	TRBJ2-1	.	TGCGCCAGCAGCCACCGGGGGGAAACTCTTTTAGGATCTGAGCAGTTCTTC	CASSHRGETLLGSEQFF
TRBV6-4	.	TRBJ1-2	.	TGTGCCAGCAGTGACAATTTGTCCAGCTACACCTTC	CASSDNLSSYTF
TRBV9	.	TRBJ1-1	.	TGTGCCAGCAGCGTGGCGACAGCCTACACTGAAGCTTTCTTT	CASSVATAYTEAFF
TRBV6-5	.	TRBJ1-1	few	TGTGCCAGCAGCTATAGAAGAGGATCTGAAGCTTTCTTT	CASSYRRGSEAFF
TRBV6-1	TRBD1	TRBJ2-2	.	TGTGCCAGCAGTGGAGGAGGGACAGGGAACACCGGGGAGCTGTTTTTT	CASSGGGTGNTGELFF
TRBV28	TRBD1	TRBJ2-7	.	TGTGCCAGCAGTCGGCCCGACAGGGGATACTCCTACGAGCAGTACTTC	CASSRPDRGYSYEQYF
TRBV19	.	TRBJ2-5	.	TGTGCCAGTAGTTCCAGCGGCATAGGGGGCCAAGAGACCCAGTACTTC	CASSSSGIGGQETQYF
TRBV11-1	TRBD2	TRBJ2-5	.	TGTGCCAGCAGCTTAGATATCCCTGGACTAGCGGGGGTCCAAGAGACCCAGTACTTC	CASSLDIPGLAGVQETQYF
TRBV19	TRBD1	TRBJ2-7	.	TGTGCCAGTAGTGTGGGACAGGGTCGGGGGTCGGACTCCTACGAGCAGTACTTC	CASSVGQGRGSDSYEQYF
TRBV5-1	.	TRBJ2-5	.	TGCGCCAGCAGCCCTGGAGGCCTGGGGGAGACCCAGTACTTC	CASSPGGLGETQYF
TRBV29-1	TRBD2	TRBJ2-1	.	TGCAGCGTTGTCGTACTAGCGGGAGGAAATGAGCAGTTCTTC	CSVVVLAGGNEQFF
TRBV7-3	TRBD2	TRBJ2-2	.	TGTGCCAGCAGCCGAGCGGGGACCGGGGAGCTGTTTTTT	CASSRAGTGELFF
TRBV19	.	TRBJ2-3	.	TGTGCCAGTAGTCCGTGGACACCTAGCACAGATACGCAGTATTTT	CASSPWTPSTDTQYF
TRBV6-5	TRBD1	TRBJ2-4	.	TGTGCCAGCAGTTACGCCCAGGGGGCCCTAAACATTCAGTACTTC	CASSYAQGALNIQYF
TRBV21-1	.	TRBJ1-1	.	TGTGCCAGCAGAAACCCTTGGGGAGGCGACCGAACGGCTTTCTTT	CASRNPWGGDRTAFF
TRBV2	TRBD1	TRBJ1-1	.	TGTGCCAGCAGTGAAGCGGCGCGAGGGGGCTTTGAGGCTGAAGCTTTCTTT	CASSEAARGGFEAEAFF
TRBV6-1	TRBD1	TRBJ1-5	.	TGTGCCAGCAGTGGTTTTTTAGGGACAGATTATAGCAATCAGCCCCAGCATTTT	CASSGFLGTDYSNQPQHF
TRBV7-9	TRBD1	TRBJ1-2	.	TGTGCCAGCAGCTTACAGGGGGACTATGGCTACACCTTC	CASSLQGDYGYTF
TRBV4-2	TRBD2	TRBJ2-2	.	TGTGCCAGCAGCCACGGACTAGCGGGAGTTCGGACCGGGGAGCTGTTTTTT	CASSHGLAGVRTGELFF
TRBV6-5	TRBD1	TRBJ2-5	.	TGTGCCACCCGGGTGGACAGGGGGCCTAGAGAGACCCAGTACTTC	CATRVDRGPRETQYF
TRBV9	TRBD1	TRBJ2-7	.	TGTGCCAGCAGCGGCGACAGGGTAAGCTCCTACGAGCAGTACTTC	CASSGDRVSSYEQYF
TRBV7-9	TRBD1	TRBJ1-6	.	TGTGCCAGCAGCCCCTTGGACAGGGGGAATAATTCACCCCTCCACTTT	CASSPLDRGNNSPLHF
TRBV7-3	.	TRBJ1-2	few	TGTGCCAGCAGCCCTACGCGGGACTATGGCTACACCTTC	CASSPTRDYGYTF
TRBV7-2	TRBD2	TRBJ2-7	.	TGTGCCAGCAGCTTAGGGTTAGCGGGGACATACGAGCAGTACTTC	CASSLGLAGTYEQYF
TRBV7-2	.	TRBJ2-7	.	TGTGCCAGCAGCCCAGGACAGACTCCCTACGAGCAGTACTTC	CASSPGQTPYEQYF